This T cell receptor beta chain was found in a study of blood T cell repertoires in COVID-19. In the study overall: Collection of acute and convalescent COVID-19 samples took place in the United States, Italy and Spain. T cells, B-cell-depleted T cells, or PBMCs supplied cDNA or gDNA.

In the original processing: Quantification of nucleated cells was approximated via reference gene primer amplification. The table came from immunoSEQ multiplex PCR; TCRdb's copy has only in-frame clones and leaves some out. V and J calls and clone size follow that table, whereas D and trimming were derived from the DNA. The sample has 250,000 to 300,000 clones, around 90% seen once. The CDR3 runs to 19 residues. The V end lost 5 bases, the J end lost 0 bases, and 23 bases lay between the germline ends. Germline V CDR1 and CDR2: KGHDR, SFDVKD. The origin of this receptor is a woman in her 50s who had recovered from COVID-19. The sample was peripheral blood. The chain is built from TRBV24-1 and TRBJ2-3, with D tentatively TRBD1 (6 bases). The CDR3: CATSGRSGVQGLSTDTQYF. The CDR3 bases are TGTGCCACCAGTGGTCGATCTGGGGTACAGGGATTAAGCACAGATACGCAGTATTTT.